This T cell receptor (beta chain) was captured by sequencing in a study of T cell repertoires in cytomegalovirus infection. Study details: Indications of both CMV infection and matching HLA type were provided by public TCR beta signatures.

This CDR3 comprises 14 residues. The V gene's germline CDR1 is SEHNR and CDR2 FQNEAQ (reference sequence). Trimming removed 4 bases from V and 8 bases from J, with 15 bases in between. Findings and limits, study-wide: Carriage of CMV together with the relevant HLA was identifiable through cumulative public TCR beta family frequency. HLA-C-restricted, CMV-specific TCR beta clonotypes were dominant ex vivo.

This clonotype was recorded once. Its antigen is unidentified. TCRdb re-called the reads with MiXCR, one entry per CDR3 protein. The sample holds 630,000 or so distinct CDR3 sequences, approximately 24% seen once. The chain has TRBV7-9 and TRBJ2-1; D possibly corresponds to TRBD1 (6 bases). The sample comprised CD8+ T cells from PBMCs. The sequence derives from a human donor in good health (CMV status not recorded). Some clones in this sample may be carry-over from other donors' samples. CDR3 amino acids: CASSSPPHRDEQFF. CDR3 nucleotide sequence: TGTGCCAGCAGCTCTCCACCACACAGGGATGAGCAGTTCTTC.